These T cell receptor beta chains were read from a single sample in a study of T cell responses to AZD1222 COVID-19 vaccine. Produced via immunoSEQ multiplex PCR; TCRdb's table is partial and in-frame only. The sample holds around 78,000 clones, roughly 87% seen once. The material sequenced was peripheral blood, taken on day 0 of MenACWY control vaccination. The receptors come from an adult in good health. The CDR3 runs from the conserved cysteine through the conserved F or W. A D gene is named only where the DNA matches it firmly. Only some rows state a clone size, as once, few, many or a class for expanded clones.

V gene	D gene	clone size	J gene	CDR3 protein	CDR3 DNA
TRBV3-1/TRBV3-2	TRBD2	once	TRBJ2-7	CASSQGGGSSYEQYF	TGTGCCAGCAGCCAGGGCGGGGGAAGCTCCTACGAGCAGTACTTC
TRBV30	-	-	TRBJ2-1	CAWVGGAHNEQFF	TGTGCCTGGGTGGGGGGCGCACACAATGAGCAGTTCTTC
TRBV7-2	-	-	TRBJ1-2	CASSFGLGLDGYTF	TGTGCCAGCAGCTTTGGGCTGGGTTTGGATGGCTACACCTTC
TRBV7-2	TRBD1	once	TRBJ2-1	CASSLVQGALNEQFF	TGTGCCAGCAGCTTAGTTCAGGGGGCGCTTAATGAGCAGTTCTTC
TRBV19	-	few	TRBJ2-6	CASSIGGSGANVLTF	TGTGCCAGTAGTATAGGTGGCTCTGGGGCCAACGTCCTGACTTTC
TRBV14	-	-	TRBJ2-7	CASSLGQSRLYEQYF	TGTGCCAGCAGCCTCGGACAGTCCAGACTTTACGAGCAGTACTTC
TRBV28	-	-	TRBJ1-2	CASSPRTANYGYTF	TGTGCCAGCAGTCCCCGAACAGCTAACTATGGCTACACCTTC
TRBV21-1	-	-	TRBJ2-5	CASTLQGQETQYF	TGTGCCAGCACCCTACAGGGTCAAGAGACCCAGTACTTC
TRBV5-1	-	-	TRBJ2-7	CASSRRAYGNDEQYF	TGCGCCAGCAGTCGGAGGGCTTACGGCAACGACGAGCAGTACTTC
TRBV6-1	-	-	TRBJ1-6	CASSESVRANSPLHF	TGTGCCAGCAGTGAATCTGTCAGGGCGAATTCACCCCTCCACTTT
TRBV7-9	-	-	TRBJ2-7	CASSSGQRPYEQYF	TGTGCCAGCAGCTCGGGGCAGCGACCCTACGAGCAGTACTTC
TRBV30	-	-	TRBJ1-2	CAGLQVPGYTF	TGTGCCGGACTACAGGTCCCTGGCTACACCTTC
TRBV5-1	TRBD1	-	TRBJ2-7	CASSPTPTGDQGEQYF	TGCGCCAGCAGCCCGACCCCGACAGGGGACCAAGGCGAGCAGTACTTC
TRBV19	-	-	TRBJ2-5	CASSILPSETQYF	TGTGCCAGTAGTATACTCCCCAGTGAGACCCAGTACTTC
TRBV2	TRBD1	-	TRBJ1-6	CASSERDRVRSPLHF	TGTGCCAGCAGTGAAAGGGACAGGGTTCGGTCACCCCTCCACTTT
TRBV9	-	-	TRBJ1-3	CASSVANEGPIYF	TGTGCCAGCAGCGTAGCTAACGAGGGGCCCATATATTTT
TRBV12-3/TRBV12-4	TRBD1	once	TRBJ1-4	CASSPTGAEKLFF	TGTGCCAGCAGCCCAACAGGGGCGGAAAAACTGTTTTTT
TRBV7-2	-	-	TRBJ1-4	CASSSLLGGEKLFF	TGTGCCAGCAGCTCTCTTTTAGGGGGAGAAAAACTGTTTTTT
TRBV5-6	-	-	TRBJ1-2	CASSLAGGGYTF	TGTGCCAGCAGCTTGGCGGGGGGAGGCTACACCTTC
TRBV30	-	-	TRBJ2-1	CAWELGEQFF	TGTGCCTGGGAACTCGGGGAGCAGTTCTTC
TRBV5-6	-	-	TRBJ2-3	CASSLRTGTDTQYF	TGTGCCAGCAGCCTGAGGACGGGCACAGATACGCAGTATTTT
TRBV7-9	-	-	TRBJ1-6	CASSLEGGVSPLHF	TGTGCCAGCAGCTTAGAGGGAGGGGTATCACCCCTCCACTTT
TRBV7-9	TRBD2	once	TRBJ2-3	CASSSRGDTQYF	TGTGCCAGCAGCTCCCGGGGGGACACGCAGTATTTT
TRBV4-1	-	-	TRBJ1-3	CASSQDLIFSGNTIYF	TGCGCCAGCAGCCAAGATCTGATATTCTCTGGAAACACCATATATTTT
TRBV3-1/TRBV3-2	-	-	TRBJ2-7	CASSQERGRGQQYF	TGTGCCAGCAGCCAAGAAAGGGGTCGGGGACAGCAGTACTTC
TRBV18	-	-	TRBJ1-1	CASSPKKGGNTEAFF	TGTGCCAGCTCACCGAAAAAGGGAGGGAACACTGAAGCTTTCTTT
TRBV5-4	TRBD1	-	TRBJ1-3	CASSSGTGMTGNTIYF	TGTGCCAGCAGTTCCGGGACAGGGATGACTGGAAACACCATATATTTT
TRBV5-1	-	-	TRBJ2-7	CASSLSYPGVYEQYF	TGCGCCAGCAGCTTGTCTTATCCAGGGGTCTACGAGCAGTACTTC
TRBV12-3/TRBV12-4	-	-	TRBJ1-2	CASSSLYGYTF	TGTGCCAGCAGCTCGCTTTATGGCTACACCTTC
TRBV19	TRBD1	-	TRBJ2-1	CASSILVGDSSYNEQFF	TGTGCCAGTAGTATATTGGTTGGGGACAGCTCCTACAATGAGCAGTTCTTC
TRBV7-9	-	once	TRBJ1-5	CASTSSGNQPQHF	TGTGCCAGTACTTCCTCGGGCAATCAGCCCCAGCATTTT
TRBV5-6	-	-	TRBJ1-1	CASTPTSGPAITFF	TGTGCCAGCACGCCGACCTCTGGGCCCGCGATAACTTTCTTT